Listed here are 18 T cell receptor beta chains from one sample, sequenced in a study of molecular identifiers for immune sequencing clone quantification. Via MiXCR, TCRdb re-called the PCR reads, giving one row per CDR3 protein. Of about 320,000 distinct CDR3 sequences in the sample, 24% were seen once. The sample comprised naive CD8+ T cells from blood, with Jurkat cell RNA spiked in. Stated subset: FACS-sorted CD8+CD4-CCR7+CD45RA+ naive T cells. The receptors stem from a human donor in good health. Some libraries in this study had Jurkat cell RNA spiked in.

V is TRBV29-1 and J is TRBJ2-7; no reliable D call. The V and J ends lost 1 base and 1 base respectively, with 14 bases between them. In germline, CDR1 is SQVTM, CDR2 ANQGSEA. CDR3 length: 15 residues. DNA for the CDR3: TGCAGCGTTGAAGTACCCAGCGTAGGTTCCTACGAGCAGTACTTC. Its protein is CSVEVPSVGSYEQYF.

This clonotype was counted many times. This chain links TRBV7-2 with TRBJ1-1; D not resolved. The CDR3 extends over 16 amino acids. Germline CDR1 reads SGHTA; CDR2 reads FQGNSA. Between the trimmed V and J ends, which lost 5 bases and 6 bases, there was a span of 22 bases. The CDR3 DNA reads as TGTGCCAGCAGCCCGACCCCGAAATCTGGACGCGCTGAAGCTTTCTTT. Its translation is CASSPTPKSGRAEAFF.

This clonotype came up a few times. This rearrangement joins TRBV30 to TRBJ1-1, with 7 bases that match TRBD1. Germline CDR1 is GTSNPN and CDR2 is SVGIG (reference sequence). J gave up 5 bases and V 8 bases, and 11 bases lay outside the gene matches. The CDR3 contains 13 residues. This chain's CDR3 is CAGGTGARTEAFF. The CDR3 DNA follows: TGTGCCGGTGGAACAGGGGCCAGAACTGAAGCTTTCTTT.

This clonotype was observed a handful of times. V and J are TRBV4-3 and TRBJ2-7; D gene uncertain. The CDR3 consists of 13 residues. The germline CDR1 and CDR2 sequences are LGHNA and YSLEER. V lost 3 bases to trimming and J lost 4 bases, with 10 bases between them. CDR3 DNA: TGCGCCAGCAGCCAGTCCGGGTCGTACGAGCAGTACTTC. Translating gives CASSQSGSYEQYF.

This sequence joins TRBV6-2 or TRBV6-3 and TRBJ2-3; 9 nucleotides align to TRBD2. Trimming removed 5 bases from V and 2 bases from J; junction bases left unmatched: 20. This CDR3 is built from 20 residues. Germline V gene data show CDR1 as MNHEY and CDR2 as SVGEGT. CDR3 coding DNA: TGTGCCAGCAGTATCCCTGTGTTCGAGACTAGCGGAACACTCACAGATACGCAGTATTTT. This sequence encodes CASSIPVFETSGTLTDTQYF.

The chain has TRBV7-9 and TRBJ2-3; D ambiguous. The CDR3 consists of 14 residues. CDR1 is SEHNR, CDR2 FQNEAQ, per germline (reference sequence). The V gene lost 2 bases and the J gene lost 3 bases, with 9 bases spanning the gap. The CDR3 DNA sequence: TGTGCCAGCAGCTTAAACGGCTGGACAGATACGCAGTATTTT. Translated, it gives CASSLNGWTDTQYF.

This clonotype came up a few times. The gene calls are TRBV19 and TRBJ1-1; tentatively, D is TRBD1 (5 bases). The CDR3 length is 15 residues. Germline V gene lookup returns CDR1 LNHDA and CDR2 SQIVND (reference sequence). V was trimmed by 5 bases and J by 0 bases, leaving 13 bases between them. The CDR3 nucleotides are TGTGCCAGTAGTGTAGGGACTTCCATGAACACTGAAGCTTTCTTT. It is translated as CASSVGTSMNTEAFF.

This clonotype was observed a few times. The J gene is TRBJ1-1, the V gene TRBV3-1; D remains ambiguous. V was trimmed by 1 base and J by 0 bases, leaving 12 bases between them. Germline CDR1 LGHDT, CDR2 YNNKEL (reference sequence). The CDR3 contains 16 residues. DNA for the CDR3: TGTGCCAGCAGCCAAGTCTCCGCCAGCATGAACACTGAAGCTTTCTTT. Protein product: CASSQVSASMNTEAFF.

V and J are TRBV10-2 and TRBJ1-1; D gene uncertain. The CDR3 runs to 12 residues. The germline V gene encodes CDR1 WSHSY and CDR2 SAAADI. With 0 bases removed from V and 9 bases from J, the gap between germline ends came to 8 bases. The CDR3 region is CASSESATQAFF. The CDR3 region has the DNA TGCGCCAGCAGTGAGTCGGCGACACAAGCTTTCTTT.

With respect to this clonotype: A read error may explain this, as a much larger clone is one base away. This rearrangement joins TRBV5-1 to TRBJ2-7, with D unresolved. Deletions cut 3 bases from V and 0 bases from J, with 10 bases between. The CDR3 contains 14 residues. CDR1 and CDR2 from the germline V gene are SGHRS and YFSETQ. The CDR3 coding sequence is TGCGCCAGCAGCTCGGCCCTGTCCTCCTACGAGCAGTACTTC. Translated: CASSSALSSYEQYF.

This clonotype was seen repeatedly, ten times or more. The rearrangement uses TRBV5-6 and TRBJ2-3, with TRBD2 matching over 8 bases. Germline V gene lookup returns CDR1 SGHDT and CDR2 YYEEEE. The CDR3 contains 15 residues. Unmatched junction bases numbered 11, after V lost 4 bases and J lost 7 bases. CDR3 sequence: CASSPLAGGGNTQYF. In DNA, the CDR3 is TGTGCCAGCAGCCCCCTTGCCGGGGGGGGAAATACGCAGTATTTT.

In its sample, this clonotype was seen a few times. The chain employs TRBV13 and TRBJ2-7; 7 nucleotides line up with TRBD1. The CDR3 sequence is 19 residues long. Germline trimming cut 5 bases from V and 2 bases from J; bases unmatched to any gene: 21. The V gene's germline CDR1 is PRHDT and CDR2 FYEKMQ (reference sequence). The CDR3 bases are TGTGCCAGCAGCGCCCTCCGAGACAGGGAATCTTCATTAACCTACGAGCAGTACTTC. Protein product: CASSALRDRESSLTYEQYF.

At least ten counts were recorded for this clonotype. This chain uses TRBV7-2 with TRBJ2-5; D unclear. CDR1 is SGHTA, CDR2 FQGNSA, per germline. The CDR3 covers 16 residues. Trimming stripped 5 bases from V and 3 bases from J, with 19 bases between. CDR3 nucleotide sequence: TGTGCCAGCAGCCCCCGTCCGGGCTTATGGGAAGAGACCCAGTACTTC. Protein sequence: CASSPRPGLWEETQYF.

Only a few counts were recorded for this clonotype. The CDR3 bases are TGTGCCACCAGCCCATTCCCGGGACCCAGCTCCTACGAGCAGTACTTC. This translates into CATSPFPGPSSYEQYF. The chain carries TRBV15 and TRBJ2-7; perhaps D is TRBD1 or TRBD2 (5 bases each). In germline, CDR1 is LNHNV, CDR2 YYDKDF (reference sequence). V was cut by 5 bases and J by 0 bases, with 17 bases left in between. The CDR3 has 16 residues.

The chain recombines TRBV14 with TRBJ2-7; TRBD1 is a possible D gene (6 bases). The CDR3 consists of 12 residues. V lost 5 bases to trimming and J lost 4 bases, with 9 bases between them. Germline-derived CDR1 and CDR2 are SGHDN and FVKESK. CDR3 bases: TGTGCCAGCAGCAACACAGGGTACGAGCAGTACTTC. Its protein is CASSNTGYEQYF.

This clonotype was counted between two and nine times. The chain carries TRBV27 and TRBJ2-1; 8 positions agree with TRBD2. Germline-derived CDR1 and CDR2 are MNHEY and SMNVEV (reference sequence). V was pared by 2 bases and J by 4 bases, with 7 bases of the junction left unmatched. The CDR3 extends over 16 amino acids. The CDR3 here is CASSLIGGGPYNEQFF. DNA of the CDR3: TGTGCCAGCAGTTTAATAGGCGGGGGGCCTTACAATGAGCAGTTCTTC.

Regarding this clonotype: At one of its ends the junction is not consistent with the germline gene, which may arise from a read error. The chain links TRBV30 to TRBJ2-1, with 10 bases fitting TRBD2. Looked up from germline, CDR1 is GTSNPN and CDR2 is SVGIG (reference sequence). This CDR3 has 14 amino acids. The CDR3 protein is CAWTGLANHNGQFF. The CDR3 DNA sequence: TGTGCCTGGACGGGACTAGCGAATCACAATGGGCAGTTCTTC.

The chain couples TRBV6-5 to TRBJ1-5; a weak D match, TRBD1 (6 bases). Germline CDR1 reads MNHEY; CDR2 reads SVGAGI. Deletions cut 5 bases from V and 0 bases from J, with 17 bases between. The CDR3 is made up of 17 amino acids. CDR3 bases: TGTGCCAGCAGTCCCTCCGGGGGCGGCTATAGCAATCAGCCCCAGCATTTT. It codes for CASSPSGGGYSNQPQHF.